The rows below give T cell receptor beta chains drawn from one sample of a study of blood T cells in healthy people across ages. Using its own MiXCR run on the 5' RACE reads, TCRdb lists one record per CDR3 protein. In the table there are 1.5 million to 2 million distinct CDR3 sequences, about 50% of which are singletons. Material: blood. Receptors originate from a middle-aged woman in good health. The CDR3 runs from the conserved cysteine through the conserved F or W. Each record gives: V gene, J gene, clone size, D gene, CDR3 DNA, CDR3 protein. A D gene is named only where the DNA matches it firmly. Not every row has a clone size; where given, it reads once, few, many or a size class.

TRBV12-3/TRBV12-4	TRBJ1-5	.	TRBD1	TGTGCCAGCAGCTCGGAGACAGGGTGGCAGCCCCAGCATTTT	CASSSETGWQPQHF
TRBV5-4	TRBJ2-7	once	.	TGTGCCAGCAGCGCTGGGAGGCCGGGAACTTACGAGCAGTACTTC	CASSAGRPGTYEQYF
TRBV21-1	TRBJ2-7	.	.	TGTGCCAGCAGCTCTATGACTGGCGGTGGCTACGAGCAGTACTTC	CASSSMTGGGYEQYF
TRBV11-1	TRBJ2-1	few	TRBD2	TGTGCCAGCGAGGGGGAGGGTAGCGGGGGTTTGTATGAGCAGTTCTTC	CASEGEGSGGLYEQFF
TRBV4-3	TRBJ2-5	.	.	TGCGCCAGCAGCCCGACGAAAGGAGACTCTCAAGAGACCCAGTACTTC	CASSPTKGDSQETQYF
TRBV29-1	TRBJ2-1	.	.	TGCAGCGTTGAAGATAGGGGGACTCACTACAATGAGCAGTTCTTC	CSVEDRGTHYNEQFF
TRBV7-2	TRBJ1-2	many	.	TGTGCCAGCAGCTTAGGGGCCTCAGGGAAAGCGCGCGGCTACACCTTC	CASSLGASGKARGYTF
TRBV7-9	TRBJ2-1	.	TRBD2	TGTGCCAGCAGGAAAGCGGGGGGCCCATACAATGAGCAGTTCTTC	CASRKAGGPYNEQFF
TRBV7-2	TRBJ2-1	.	.	TGTGCCAGCAGTACCCACTACGATGAGCAGTTCTTC	CASSTHYDEQFF
TRBV4-1	TRBJ2-1	.	.	TGCGCCAGCAGCCAAGAGGGCATCGGGACACCCTTGAGGAATGAGCAGTTCTTC	CASSQEGIGTPLRNEQFF
TRBV7-2	TRBJ2-7	few	.	TGTGCCAGCAGCCCCAGAGCGGGACAGGATACGAGGGAGCAGTACTTC	CASSPRAGQDTREQYF
TRBV20-1	TRBJ1-1	.	.	TGCAGTGCTAGACCCATACGTAACCACGGGAGATCGAACACTGAAGCTTTCTTT	CSARPIRNHGRSNTEAFF
TRBV5-1	TRBJ2-7	few	.	TGCGCCAGCAGCACCAGTCCGGACGAGCAGTACTTC	CASSTSPDEQYF
TRBV4-1	TRBJ1-5	.	.	TGCGCCAGCAGCCAAGATCGCAGGGTGGCGGGACCCGATCAGCCCCAGCATTTT	CASSQDRRVAGPDQPQHF
TRBV6-2/TRBV6-3	TRBJ2-3	many	TRBD1	TGTGCCAGCAGTGGGGGACAGGACACAGATACGCAGTATTTT	CASSGGQDTDTQYF
TRBV3-1	TRBJ1-2	.	.	TGTGCCAGCAGCCAGGTCCCCGTAAGGGAAACTAACTATGGCTACACCTTC	CASSQVPVRETNYGYTF
TRBV29-1	TRBJ2-1	many	TRBD2	TGCAGCGTTGAAGGGACTAGCGGGGGCCCTATAAGCTCCTACAATGAGCAGTTCTTC	CSVEGTSGGPISSYNEQFF
TRBV29-1	TRBJ1-2	.	TRBD1	TGCAGCGTTGACGGGACAGGGGGCGCTTATGGCTACACCTTC	CSVDGTGGAYGYTF
TRBV5-6	TRBJ1-5	few	.	TGTGCCAGCAGCTTGACAGGGTCGCAGCCCCAGCATTTT	CASSLTGSQPQHF
TRBV7-2	TRBJ2-3	.	.	TGTGCCAGCAGCCCACAATCCCGGGATACGCAGTATTTT	CASSPQSRDTQYF
TRBV6-5	TRBJ2-4	.	TRBD1	TGTGCCAGCAGGGGGATTGGGTCGGACAGGGGGCAGTACTTC	CASRGIGSDRGQYF
TRBV5-1	TRBJ2-3	.	TRBD1	TGCGCCAGCAGAATAAGGGACAGGGGGCTGACAGATACGCAGTATTTT	CASRIRDRGLTDTQYF
TRBV20-1	TRBJ2-1	.	.	TGCAGTGCTAGAGCCCCCCAGGCGGGGTCCTACAATGAGCAGTTCTTC	CSARAPQAGSYNEQFF
TRBV4-3	TRBJ2-2	once	.	TGCGCCAGCAGCCAAGATTGGAGGAACACCGGGGAGCTGTTTTTT	CASSQDWRNTGELFF
TRBV11-2	TRBJ2-6	.	TRBD1	TGTGCCAGCAGCTCGGCTGGGACAGGCGACTCTGGGGCCAACGTCCTGACTTTC	CASSSAGTGDSGANVLTF
TRBV7-8	TRBJ2-1	few	.	TGTGCCAGCAGCGCTAGGGGGAGTATGCTTGAGCAGTTCTTC	CASSARGSMLEQFF
TRBV25-1	TRBJ2-1	.	.	TGTGCCAGCAGTGACACGGGAAACTCCTACAATGAGCAGTTCTTC	CASSDTGNSYNEQFF
TRBV6-2/TRBV6-3	TRBJ2-5	few	.	TGTGCCAGCAGTTACAATGGGGGGGCGTTACAAGAGACCCAGTACTTC	CASSYNGGALQETQYF
TRBV28	TRBJ2-5	.	TRBD2	TGTGCCAGCAGTTTCTCAGCGGGGGGAAAGACCCAGTACTTC	CASSFSAGGKTQYF
TRBV7-9	TRBJ1-1	few	.	TGTGCCCTCCGGAGGAACACTGAAGCTTTCTTT	CALRRNTEAFF
TRBV7-9	TRBJ2-7	.	TRBD1	TGTGCCAGCAGCCCACAAACTGCTGGCAGGGGGCTATACGAGCAGTACTTC	CASSPQTAGRGLYEQYF
TRBV7-9	TRBJ2-1	.	TRBD2	TGTGCCAGCAGCCCAAGCGGGGGGCGGATCAATGAGCAGTTCTTC	CASSPSGGRINEQFF
TRBV20-1	TRBJ2-3	once	TRBD1	TGCAGTGCTAGAGATGGTGACAGGGGGCCGAATACGCAGTATTTT	CSARDGDRGPNTQYF
TRBV11-2	TRBJ2-4	.	.	TGTGCCTCAGGGGATTTGGCCAAAAACATTCAGTACTTC	CASGDLAKNIQYF
TRBV4-2	TRBJ2-1	few	TRBD2	TGTGCCAGCAGCCAACCTACAGGCGGGGGGTACAATGAGCAGTTCTTC	CASSQPTGGGYNEQFF
TRBV5-1	TRBJ2-3	few	.	TGCGCCAGCAGCCAAAACCAAGATACGCAGTATTTT	CASSQNQDTQYF
TRBV27	TRBJ1-6	.	.	TGTGTCAGCAGTCGCCCAGACGGTTCACCCCTCCACTTT	CVSSRPDGSPLHF
TRBV6-2/TRBV6-3	TRBJ2-7	.	.	TGTGCCAGCAGACAGGGTCGCGCCTACGAGCAGTACTTC	CASRQGRAYEQYF
TRBV6-1	TRBJ2-1	.	.	TGTGCCAGCAGTGAAAAGGGGCGCAATGAGCAGTTCTTC	CASSEKGRNEQFF
TRBV7-2	TRBJ2-7	few	TRBD1	TGTGCCAGCAGCTCGAAGGGACAGGAGGCCTACGAGCAGTACTTC	CASSSKGQEAYEQYF
TRBV6-1	TRBJ2-2	.	TRBD1	TGTGCCAGCACCCGGACAGGGGATGGGGAGCTGTTTTTT	CASTRTGDGELFF
TRBV24-1	TRBJ2-4	few	TRBD2	TGTGCCACCAGTGTGTCACGGGGGGTAGACAAAAACATTCAGTACTTC	CATSVSRGVDKNIQYF